Sequencing of this T cell receptor beta chain was carried out in a study of blood T cell repertoires in COVID-19. Using immunoSEQ multiplex PCR, the repertoire was profiled, and TCRdb retains in-frame clones only, with some absent. The repertoire holds fewer than 120,000 clones, with about 88% as singletons. CDR3 length equals 14 residues. CDR1 and CDR2 from the germline V gene are SGHKS and YYEKEE (reference sequence). V lost 0 bases and J lost 6, with 13 bases in between. This rearrangement joins TRBV5-5 to TRBJ2-7; maybe TRBD2 (5 bases). The TCR originated in a woman aged 45 to 65 with acute or convalescent COVID-19. The specimen was peripheral blood. CDR3 region: CASSLVRGYGEQYF. In nucleotides, the CDR3 is TGTGCCAGCAGCTTGGTTCGGGGATATGGCGAGCAGTACTTC. The full variable domain, in which reference TRBV5-5 and TRBJ2-7 provide the parts outside the CDR3, is DAGVTQSPTHLIKTRGQQVTLRCSPISGHKSVSWYQQVLGQGPQFIFQYYEKEERGRGNFPDRFSARQFPNYSSELNVNALLLGDSALYLCASSLVRGYGEQYFGPGTRLTVT.